This T cell receptor beta chain appears in the sequencing data of a study of blood T cell repertoires in COVID-19. Study summary: The samples span acute and convalescent COVID-19 from the United States, Italy and Spain. T cells, B-cell-depleted T cells, or PBMCs supplied cDNA or gDNA.

The CDR3 sequence is 15 residues long. CDR1 LGHDT and CDR2 YNNKEL come from the germline V gene (reference sequence). Trimming removed 1 base from V and 0 bases from J, with 7 bases in between. As processed by the authors: Scientists estimated how many nucleated cells there were by amplifying reference gene primers. TCRdb's copy holds only in-frame clones and misses some; the assay was immunoSEQ multiplex PCR. That table supplies the V and J calls and clone size; D and trimming were determined from the DNA. This sample has 250,000 to 350,000 clones, with about 85% found just once. Specimen: peripheral blood. The chain employs TRBV3-1 (or the pseudogene TRBV3-2) and TRBJ1-3; D is uncertain. The sequence was obtained from a man between 18 and 35 years old with active or convalescent COVID-19. The CDR3 reads CASSQGRVSGNTIYF. In DNA, the CDR3 is TGTGCCAGCAGCCAAGGCCGAGTCTCTGGAAACACCATATATTTT.